This record looks at one T cell receptor (beta chain) sequence and its context. Its specificity is not known. The sample belongs to a study of T cell responses to AZD1222 COVID-19 vaccine. Study-wide context: Pooling was applied to second doses at about 4 or about 12 weeks. Broader study findings: White British donors predominated, females outnumbered males, and clonal diversity was possibly underestimated. At baseline, just five to seven AZD1222 recipients tested seropositive. Mapped onto spike, vaccine-associated CD4 TCRs spanned it and were dominant at 160-218 and 743-854.

The table came from immunoSEQ multiplex PCR; TCRdb's copy has only in-frame clones and leaves some out. Counted here are under 35,000 clones, approximately 86% occurring once; the ten biggest clones make up approximately 6.5%. Germline V lookup: CDR1 MDHEN, CDR2 SYDVKM. The CDR3 sequence is 15 residues long. V was trimmed by 3 bases and J by 6 bases, leaving 18 bases between them. This receptor was obtained from an adult in good health. Sequenced here: peripheral blood, sampled on day 0 of AZD1222 vaccination. The chain employs TRBV28 and TRBJ2-7; D remains ambiguous. CDR3 region: CASSFPERTSGEQYF. The CDR3 DNA sequence: TGTGCCAGCAGTTTTCCAGAGAGGACCTCCGGCGAGCAGTACTTC.